Listed here is a single T cell receptor beta chain. One entry per CDR3 protein results from TCRdb running MiXCR on the RT-PCR reads. The data show approximately 720,000 distinct CDR3 sequences, approximately 15% seen once. The CDR3 length is 15 residues. Germline CDR1 reads SGHTA; CDR2 reads FQGNSA. Trimming stripped 5 bases from V and 3 bases from J, with 16 bases between. This TCR was recovered from a female donor in good health, serving as a healthy control. V and J are TRBV7-2 and TRBJ1-2; possibly TRBD1 for D (6 bases). The sequencing sample was made of memory CD4+ T cells from blood. The chain's CDR3 is CASSPSAGAYYGYTF. DNA for the CDR3: TGTGCCAGCAGCCCAAGTGCAGGGGCGTACTATGGCTACACCTTC.